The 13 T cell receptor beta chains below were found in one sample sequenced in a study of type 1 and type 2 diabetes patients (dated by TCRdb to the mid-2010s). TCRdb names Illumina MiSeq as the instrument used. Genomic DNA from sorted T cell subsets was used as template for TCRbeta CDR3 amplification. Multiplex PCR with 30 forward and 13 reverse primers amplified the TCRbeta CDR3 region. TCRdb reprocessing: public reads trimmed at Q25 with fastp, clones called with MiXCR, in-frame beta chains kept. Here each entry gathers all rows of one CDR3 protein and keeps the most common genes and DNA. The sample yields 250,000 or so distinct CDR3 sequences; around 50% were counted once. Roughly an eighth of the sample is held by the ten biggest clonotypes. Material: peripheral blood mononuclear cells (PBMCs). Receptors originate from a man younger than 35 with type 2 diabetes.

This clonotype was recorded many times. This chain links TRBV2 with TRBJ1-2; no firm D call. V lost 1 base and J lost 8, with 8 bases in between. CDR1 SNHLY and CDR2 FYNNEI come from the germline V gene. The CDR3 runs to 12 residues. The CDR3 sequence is CASSEVRSGYTF. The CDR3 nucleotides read TGTGCCAGCAGTGAAGTACGGTCCGGCTACACCTTC. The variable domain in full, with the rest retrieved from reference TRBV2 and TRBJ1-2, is EPEVTQTPSHQVTQMGQEVILRCVPISNHLYFYWYRQILGQKVEFLVSFYNNEISEKSEIFDDQFSVERPDGSNFTLKIRSTKLEDSAMYFCASSEVRSGYTFGSGTRLTVV.

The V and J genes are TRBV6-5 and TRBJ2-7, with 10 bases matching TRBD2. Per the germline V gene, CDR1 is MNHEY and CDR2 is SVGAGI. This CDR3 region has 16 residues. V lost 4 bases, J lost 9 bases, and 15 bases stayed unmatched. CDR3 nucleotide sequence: TGTGCCAGCAGTTTCCCGCCTAGCGGGAGCTCTGCCGGGCAGTACTTC. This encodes CASSFPPSGSSAGQYF.

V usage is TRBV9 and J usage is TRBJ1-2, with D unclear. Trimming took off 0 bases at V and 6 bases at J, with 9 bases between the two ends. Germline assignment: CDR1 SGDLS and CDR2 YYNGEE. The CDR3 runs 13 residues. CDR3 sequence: CASSVEYGNGYTF. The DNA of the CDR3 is TGTGCCAGCAGCGTAGAATATGGGAATGGCTACACCTTC.

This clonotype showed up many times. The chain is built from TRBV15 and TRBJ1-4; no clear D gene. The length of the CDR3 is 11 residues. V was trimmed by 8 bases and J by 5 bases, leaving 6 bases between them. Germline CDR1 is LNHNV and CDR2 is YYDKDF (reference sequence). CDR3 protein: CATGLNEKLFF. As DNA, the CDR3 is TGTGCCACCGGACTAAATGAAAAACTGTTTTTT.

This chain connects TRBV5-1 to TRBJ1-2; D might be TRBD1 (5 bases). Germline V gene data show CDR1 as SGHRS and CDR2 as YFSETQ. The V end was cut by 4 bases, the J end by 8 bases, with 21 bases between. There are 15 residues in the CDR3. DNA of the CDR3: TGCGCCAGCAGCCACACCGGGACTGGCGATTGGGGCTACACCTTC. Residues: CASSHTGTGDWGYTF.

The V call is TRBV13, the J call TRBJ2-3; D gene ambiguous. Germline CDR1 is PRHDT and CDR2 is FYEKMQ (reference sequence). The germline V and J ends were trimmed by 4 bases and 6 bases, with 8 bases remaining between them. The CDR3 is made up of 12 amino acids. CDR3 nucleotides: TGTGCCAGCAGCTCCCTGCCGGATACGCAGTATTTT. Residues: CASSSLPDTQYF.

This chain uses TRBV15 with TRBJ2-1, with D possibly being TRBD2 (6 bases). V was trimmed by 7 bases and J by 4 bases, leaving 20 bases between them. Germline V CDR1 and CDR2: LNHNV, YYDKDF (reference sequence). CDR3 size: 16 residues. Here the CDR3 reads CATKGLGGDAYNEQFF. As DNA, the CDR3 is TGTGCCACCAAAGGGCTAGGCGGGGACGCTTACAATGAGCAGTTCTTC.

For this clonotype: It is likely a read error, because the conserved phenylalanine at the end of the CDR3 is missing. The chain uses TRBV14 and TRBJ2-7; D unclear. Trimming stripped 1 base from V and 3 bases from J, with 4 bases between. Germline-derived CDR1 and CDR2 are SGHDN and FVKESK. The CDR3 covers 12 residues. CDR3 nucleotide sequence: TGTGCCAGCAGCCAAGGCCACTACGAGCAGTACTCC. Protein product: CASSQGHYEQYS.

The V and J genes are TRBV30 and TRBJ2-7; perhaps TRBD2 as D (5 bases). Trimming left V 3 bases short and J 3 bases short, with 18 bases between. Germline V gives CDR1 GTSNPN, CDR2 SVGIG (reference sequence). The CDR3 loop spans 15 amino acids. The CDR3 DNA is TGTGCCTGGAGCCCCTTAGGGAGCGTAGTCTACGAGCAGTACTTC. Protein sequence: CAWSPLGSVVYEQYF.

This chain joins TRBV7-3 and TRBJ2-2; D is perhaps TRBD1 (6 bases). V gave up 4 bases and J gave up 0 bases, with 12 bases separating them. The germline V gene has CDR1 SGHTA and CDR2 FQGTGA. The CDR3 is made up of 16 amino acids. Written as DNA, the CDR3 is TGTGCCAGCAGCTCCTTAGGGACACCGAACACCGGGGAGCTGTTTTTT. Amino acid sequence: CASSSLGTPNTGELFF. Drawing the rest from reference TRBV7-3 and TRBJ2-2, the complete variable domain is GAGVSQTPSNKVTEKGKYVELRCDPISGHTALYWYRQSLGQGPEFLIYFQGTGAADDSGLPNDRFFAVRPEGSVSTLKIQRTERGDSAVYLCASSSLGTPNTGELFFGEGSRLTVL.

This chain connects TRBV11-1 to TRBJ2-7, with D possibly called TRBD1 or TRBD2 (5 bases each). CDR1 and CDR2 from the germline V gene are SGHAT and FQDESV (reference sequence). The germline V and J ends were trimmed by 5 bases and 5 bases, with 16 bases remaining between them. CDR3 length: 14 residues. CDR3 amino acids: CASSARRWGDEQYF. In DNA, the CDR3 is TGTGCCAGCAGCGCCAGGAGGTGGGGCGACGAGCAGTACTTC. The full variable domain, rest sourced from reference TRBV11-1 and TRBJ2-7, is EAEVAQSPRYKITEKSQAVAFWCDPISGHATLYWYRQILGQGPELLVQFQDESVVDDSQLPKDRFSAERLKGVDSTLKIQPAELGDSAMYLCASSARRWGDEQYFGPGTRLTVT.

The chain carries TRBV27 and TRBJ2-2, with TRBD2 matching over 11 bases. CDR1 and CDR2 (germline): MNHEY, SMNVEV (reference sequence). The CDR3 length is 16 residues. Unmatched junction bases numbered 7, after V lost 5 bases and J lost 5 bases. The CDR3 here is CASSRRLAGRTGELFF. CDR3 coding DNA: TGTGCCAGCAGTCGACGACTAGCGGGGAGGACCGGGGAGCTGTTTTTT.

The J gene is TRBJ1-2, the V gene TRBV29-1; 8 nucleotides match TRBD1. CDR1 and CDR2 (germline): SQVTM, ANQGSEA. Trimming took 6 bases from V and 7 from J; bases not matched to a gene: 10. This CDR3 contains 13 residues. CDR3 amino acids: CSVQGASGAGYTF. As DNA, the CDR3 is TGCAGCGTCCAGGGGGCTAGTGGAGCTGGCTACACCTTC.